The 6 T cell receptor beta chains below were found in one sample sequenced in a study of T cell repertoires in cytomegalovirus infection. TCRdb ran MiXCR on the reads and lists one entry per CDR3 protein. Of about 74,000 distinct CDR3 sequences in the sample, about 30% were seen once. No antigens are known for them. This sample comprised CD8+ T cells from cultured PBMCs, obtained from culture after CMV antigen stimulation. The receptors derive from a human donor in good health (CMV status not recorded). Some clones in this sample may be carry-over from other donors' samples.

This clonotype was seen many times. The CDR3 region is CASSLGEETPTYEQYF. The CDR3 DNA is TGTGCCAGCAGCTTAGGAGAAGAGACCCCAACCTACGAGCAGTACTTC. This chain connects TRBV7-9 to TRBJ2-7, with unresolved D. CDR1 SEHNR and CDR2 FQNEAQ come from the germline V gene (reference sequence). Between the trimmed V and J ends, which lost 1 base and 2 bases, there was a span of 15 bases. The CDR3 sequence is 16 residues long.

This clonotype occurred a few times. V gene TRBV19 combines with J gene TRBJ1-5, with no clear D. Per germline, CDR1 LNHDA and CDR2 SQIVND (reference sequence). The germline V and J ends were trimmed by 0 bases and 3 bases, with 6 bases remaining between them. This CDR3 region has 14 residues. CDR3 sequence (DNA): TGTGCCAGTAGTATAGACAGCCTCAATCAGCCCCAGCATTTT. Protein sequence: CASSIDSLNQPQHF.

This chain links TRBV18 with TRBJ2-5; 7 positions match TRBD2. From germline, CDR1 is KGHSH and CDR2 LQKENI. The CDR3 sequence is 14 residues long. After removal of 1 base from V and 5 bases from J, the junction contained 4 bases not matched to a gene. The CDR3 loop is CASSPREGFETQYF. The DNA for the CDR3 is TGTGCCAGCTCACCACGGGAGGGGTTTGAGACCCAGTACTTC.

The rearrangement uses TRBV10-3 and TRBJ2-5, with D uncertain. The CDR3 loop spans 15 amino acids. Germline assignment: CDR1 ENHRY and CDR2 SYGVKD. Trimming took off 2 bases at V and 4 bases at J, with 14 bases between the two ends. This chain's CDR3 is CAISEAQRVGETQYF. DNA of the CDR3: TGTGCCATCAGTGAGGCCCAGCGTGTCGGAGAGACCCAGTACTTC.

This clonotype occurred many times. V gene TRBV6-2 or TRBV6-3 combines with J gene TRBJ2-1; D is unclear. Looked up from germline, CDR1 is MNHEY and CDR2 is SVGEGT. With 2 bases removed from V and 6 bases from J, the gap between germline ends came to 5 bases. The CDR3 is made up of 12 amino acids. The CDR3 spells CASSYVANEQFF. The CDR3 DNA is TGTGCCAGCAGTTACGTGGCCAATGAGCAGTTCTTC.

In this sample, this clonotype turned up many times. The rearrangement joins TRBV19 to TRBJ2-7; 11 bases align to TRBD2. V trimming: 10 bases; J trimming: 5 bases; junction bases outside the gene matches: 7. Germline CDR1 and CDR2: LNHDA and SQIVND (reference sequence). The CDR3 length is 13 residues. This chain's CDR3 is CATGSGRADEQYF. Written as DNA, the CDR3 is TGTGCCACCGGTAGCGGGAGGGCGGACGAGCAGTACTTC.